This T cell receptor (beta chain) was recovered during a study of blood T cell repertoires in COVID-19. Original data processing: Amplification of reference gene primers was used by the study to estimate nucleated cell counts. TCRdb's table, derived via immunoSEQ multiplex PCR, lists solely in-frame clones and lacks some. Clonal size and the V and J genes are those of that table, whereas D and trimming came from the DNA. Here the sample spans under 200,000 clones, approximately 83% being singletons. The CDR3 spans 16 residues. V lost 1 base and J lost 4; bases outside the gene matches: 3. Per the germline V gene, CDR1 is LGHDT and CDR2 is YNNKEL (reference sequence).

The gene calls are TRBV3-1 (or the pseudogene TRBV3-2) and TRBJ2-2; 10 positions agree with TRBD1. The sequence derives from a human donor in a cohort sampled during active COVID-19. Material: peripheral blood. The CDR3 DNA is TGTGCCAGCAGCCAAGGGACAGGGGGTTTCACCGGGGAGCTGTTTTTT. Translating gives CASSQGTGGFTGELFF.